This T cell receptor beta chain was identified in a study of shared clonotypes between healthy human individuals. Study overall: Three plates each covered CD4 naive and memory; CD8 naive two, CD8 memory one.

Cells designated naive CD8 were CD45RO-negative and were positively selected for CCR7, with terminally differentiated effector memory CD45RA+ cells excluded. Germline loops: CDR1 MNHEY, CDR2 SMNVEV (reference sequence). The CDR3 runs to 15 residues. V was clipped by 2 bases and J by 3 bases; unmatched bases: 3. Study-level results: In having few donors, the study represented limited genetic and exposure-history diversity. Rarefaction curves obtained for sorted subsets showed sequencing incomplete despite large depth. Sampling covered nothing but blood. Tissue TCR repertoires likely differ from those found in blood.

Concerning this clone: What it binds is not known.

Assay: immunoSEQ multiplex PCR; the TCRdb copy retains only in-frame clones and omits some. The repertoire holds more than 550,000 clones, roughly nine tenths seen once, with approximately 22% in the top ten. The sequencing input was naive CD8+ T cells sorted from blood. The rearrangement joins TRBV27 to TRBJ2-1; 8 nucleotides line up with TRBD2. The sequence was collected from a man aged 25-45 years in good health. For the CDR3, the DNA is TGTGCCAGCAGTTTACCGGGAGGGGACTACAATGAGCAGTTCTTC. It specifies CASSLPGGDYNEQFF.